Listed here are 17 T cell receptor beta chains from one sample, sequenced in a study of T cell responses to AZD1222 COVID-19 vaccine. Only in-frame clones appear in the TCRdb table, and some are missing; sequencing was by immunoSEQ multiplex PCR. The table includes nearly 110,000 clones, about 90% detected once. Sequenced material: peripheral blood, taken on day 0 of AZD1222 vaccination. The receptors here all came from an adult in good health.

The V gene is TRBV6-2 or TRBV6-3, the J gene TRBJ2-2; D is unclear. V was cut by 2 bases and J by 3 bases, with 10 bases left in between. The length of the CDR3 is 15 residues. CDR1 is MNHEY, CDR2 SVGEGT, per germline. CDR3 bases: TGTGCCAGCAGTTACGGGGTCACTTACACCGGGGAGCTGTTTTTT. Amino acid sequence: CASSYGVTYTGELFF.

The chain links TRBV24-1 to TRBJ2-6, with D maybe TRBD2 (6 bases). V was pared by 9 bases and J by 11 bases, with 22 bases between. Looked up from germline, CDR1 is KGHDR and CDR2 is SFDVKD. This CDR3 spans 15 amino acids. The CDR3 protein is CATASRRDVTDVLTF. In DNA form, the CDR3 reads TGTGCCACCGCCAGTCGGAGGGACGTAACGGACGTCCTGACTTTC.

The CDR3 DNA is TGTGCAGTAAAACGAGGGGGCACTGGAAACACCATATATTTT. Amino acids: CAVKRGGTGNTIYF. The genes are TRBV30 and TRBJ1-3; TRBD1 aligns across 7 bases. The CDR3 loop spans 14 amino acids. Germline V CDR1 and CDR2: GTSNPN, SVGIG (reference sequence). Complete variable domain (other parts from reference TRBV30 and TRBJ1-3): SQTIHQWPATLVQPVGSPLSLECTVEGTSNPNLYWYRQAAGRGLQLLFYSVGIGQISSEVPQNLSASRPQDRQFILSSKKLLLSDSGFYLCAVKRGGTGNTIYFGEGSWLTVV.

This chain links TRBV7-2 with TRBJ2-5; D not resolved. The CDR3 consists of 15 residues. The ends were cut back, 2 bases at V and 0 bases at J, with 10 bases in the middle. CDR1 is SGHTA and CDR2 is FQGNSA in the germline V gene. The DNA of the CDR3 is TGTGCCAGCAGCTTAACCCTGGGGTACCAAGAGACCCAGTACTTC. Its translation is CASSLTLGYQETQYF.

The count of this clone is one. The V call is TRBV30, the J call TRBJ1-1, with 8 bases identical to TRBD1. Trimming at V came to 0 bases and at J to 6 bases, leaving 3 bases not matched to a gene. This CDR3 contains 13 residues. Germline V gene sequence: CDR1 GTSNPN, CDR2 SVGIG (reference sequence). The chain's CDR3 is CAWSVQGAPEAFF. The DNA of the CDR3 is TGTGCCTGGAGTGTGCAGGGGGCCCCTGAAGCTTTCTTT.

This rearrangement joins TRBV2 to TRBJ2-5; no firm D call. Trimming took 4 bases from V and 5 from J, leaving 5 bases between them. This CDR3 comprises 11 residues. CDR1 is SNHLY, CDR2 FYNNEI, per germline. CDR3 DNA sequence: TGTGCCAGCAGTGTTGGCGAGACCCAGTACTTC. Translated, it gives CASSVGETQYF.

The J gene is TRBJ2-7, the V gene TRBV6-2 or TRBV6-3, with a tentative D call TRBD1 (6 bases). In germline, CDR1 is MNHEY, CDR2 SVGEGT. V dropped 2 bases and J dropped 0 bases, with 11 bases sitting between them. The CDR3 has 15 residues. CDR3 residues: CASSYGRGVSYEQYF. The CDR3 DNA reads TGTGCCAGCAGTTACGGCAGGGGCGTCTCCTACGAGCAGTACTTC.

The CDR3 sequence: CASSDHSGSSYNEQFF. The DNA for the CDR3 is TGTGCCAGCAGTGACCATAGCGGGAGCTCCTACAATGAGCAGTTCTTC. The chain couples TRBV6-4 to TRBJ2-1; 9 bases are shared with TRBD2. Trimming took 2 bases from V and 0 from J; bases not matched to a gene: 2. The CDR3 runs to 16 residues. The germline V gene has CDR1 MRHNA and CDR2 SNTAGT.

The chain joins TRBV19 to TRBJ1-2, with D uncertain. The CDR3 extends over 17 amino acids. Germline-derived CDR1 and CDR2 are LNHDA and SQIVND (reference sequence). Trimming stripped 0 bases from V and 7 bases from J, with 21 bases between. CDR3 in amino acids: CASSIDASFPSTRGYTF. The CDR3, as DNA: TGTGCCAGTAGTATAGACGCCAGCTTTCCATCTACACGTGGCTACACCTTC.

This rearrangement joins TRBV29-1 to TRBJ1-3; 8 nucleotides line up with TRBD1. This CDR3 has 14 residues. V shed 5 bases and J 2 bases; nucleotides not matched to a gene: 5. Germline V gene lookup returns CDR1 SQVTM and CDR2 ANQGSEA. CDR3 in amino acids: CSVIGQGAGNTIYF. In nucleotides, the CDR3 is TGCAGCGTTATTGGACAGGGAGCTGGAAACACCATATATTTT.

V and J are TRBV2 and TRBJ1-2; D ambiguous. Trimming cost V 0 bases and J 10 bases, with 9 bases left between them. From germline, CDR1 is SNHLY and CDR2 FYNNEI. This CDR3 region has 12 residues. CDR3 nucleotide sequence: TGTGCCAGCAGTGAAGCATACTACGACTACACCTTC. Amino acids: CASSEAYYDYTF.

The chain carries TRBV28 and TRBJ1-2; D might be TRBD1 (6 bases). Germline V gene sequence: CDR1 MDHEN, CDR2 SYDVKM. The CDR3 runs 14 residues. Trimming cost V 5 bases and J 4 bases, with 14 bases left between them. The CDR3 region has the DNA TGTGCCAGCAGTCCCGCCGGGACATCCTATGGCTACACCTTC. Translating it yields CASSPAGTSYGYTF.

The genes are TRBV5-1 and TRBJ1-1; 8 bases are shared with TRBD1. The CDR3 sequence is 18 residues long. Trimming took 4 bases from V and 4 from J; bases not matched to a gene: 18. Germline V lookup: CDR1 SGHRS, CDR2 YFSETQ. Here the CDR3 reads CASSPRPGQGRISTEAFF. The CDR3 DNA reads TGCGCCAGCAGCCCCCGCCCTGGACAGGGCCGGATTAGCACTGAAGCTTTCTTT.

The chain is built from TRBV7-8 and TRBJ1-6; 7 nucleotides align to TRBD1. CDR3 size: 13 residues. Germline loops: CDR1 SGHVS, CDR2 FQNEAQ. V lost 5 bases and J lost 9; bases outside the gene matches: 4. CDR3 amino acids: CASSDRESSPLHF. For the CDR3, the DNA is TGTGCCAGCAGCGACAGGGAGAGTTCACCCCTCCACTTT.

DNA of the CDR3: TGTGCCAGCAGCGCCGGACTCATTAATTCACCCCTCCACTTT. It yields the protein CASSAGLINSPLHF. This chain connects TRBV9 to TRBJ1-6; D gene ambiguous. The length of the CDR3 is 14 residues. Germline V gene sequence: CDR1 SGDLS, CDR2 YYNGEE. V lost 3 bases to trimming and J lost 6 bases, with 10 bases between them. The full variable domain, completed using reference TRBV9 and TRBJ1-6, is DSGVTQTPKHLITATGQRVTLRCSPRSGDLSVYWYQQSLDQGLQFLIQYYNGEERAKGNILERFSAQQFPDLHSELNLSSLELGDSALYFCASSAGLINSPLHFGNGTRLTVT.

V and J are TRBV27 and TRBJ2-7; D perhaps matches TRBD1 (6 bases). The germline CDR1 and CDR2 sequences are MNHEY and SMNVEV (reference sequence). The V end was cut by 7 bases, the J end by 4 bases, with 8 bases between. The CDR3 is made up of 11 amino acids. The CDR3 nucleotides are TGTGCCAGCACTGACAGGTACGAGCAGTACTTC. It translates to CASTDRYEQYF.

The rearrangement uses TRBV19 and TRBJ2-7; 14 bases line up with TRBD2. The CDR3 spans 16 residues. V lost 5 bases, J lost 2 bases, and 5 bases stayed unmatched. Germline values: CDR1 LNHDA, CDR2 SQIVND (reference sequence). The CDR3: CASSAGTSGSPYEQYF. In nucleotides, the CDR3 is TGTGCCAGTAGTGCCGGGACTAGCGGGAGCCCCTACGAGCAGTACTTC.